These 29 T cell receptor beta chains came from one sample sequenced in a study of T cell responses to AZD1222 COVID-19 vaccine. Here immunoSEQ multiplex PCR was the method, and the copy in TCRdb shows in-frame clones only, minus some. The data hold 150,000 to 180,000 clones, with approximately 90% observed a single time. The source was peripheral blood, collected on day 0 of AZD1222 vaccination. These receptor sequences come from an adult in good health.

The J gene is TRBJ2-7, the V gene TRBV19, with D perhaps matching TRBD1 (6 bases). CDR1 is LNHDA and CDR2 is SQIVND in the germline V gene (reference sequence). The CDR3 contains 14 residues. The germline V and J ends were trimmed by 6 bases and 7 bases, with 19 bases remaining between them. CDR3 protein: CASSETGSSGEQYF. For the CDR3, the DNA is TGTGCCAGTAGCGAGACAGGATCCTCGGGGGAGCAGTACTTC.

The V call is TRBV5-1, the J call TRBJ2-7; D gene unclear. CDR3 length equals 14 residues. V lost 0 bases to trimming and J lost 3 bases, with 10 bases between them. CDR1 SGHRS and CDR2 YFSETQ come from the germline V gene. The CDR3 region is CASSLDSRFYEQYF. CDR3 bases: TGCGCCAGCAGCTTGGATTCGCGGTTCTACGAGCAGTACTTC.

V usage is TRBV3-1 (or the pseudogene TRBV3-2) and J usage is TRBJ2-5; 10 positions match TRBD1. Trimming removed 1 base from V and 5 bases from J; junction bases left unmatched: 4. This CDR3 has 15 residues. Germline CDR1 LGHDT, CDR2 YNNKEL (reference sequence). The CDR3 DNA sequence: TGTGCCAGCAGCCAAGGACAGGGGGCGCGGGAGACCCAGTACTTC. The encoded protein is CASSQGQGARETQYF.

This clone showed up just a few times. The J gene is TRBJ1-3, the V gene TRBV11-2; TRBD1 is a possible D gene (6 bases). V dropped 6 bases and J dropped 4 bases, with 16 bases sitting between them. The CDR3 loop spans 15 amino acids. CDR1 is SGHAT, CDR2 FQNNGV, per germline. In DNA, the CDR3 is TGTGCCAGCAGTTCGAACACAGGGCCCGGAAACACCATATATTTT. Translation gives CASSSNTGPGNTIYF.

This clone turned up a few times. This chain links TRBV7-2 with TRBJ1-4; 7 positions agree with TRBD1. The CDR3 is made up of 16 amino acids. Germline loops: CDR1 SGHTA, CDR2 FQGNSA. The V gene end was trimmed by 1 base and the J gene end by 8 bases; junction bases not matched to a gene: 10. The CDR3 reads CASSLDGQVLGEKLFF. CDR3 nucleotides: TGTGCCAGCAGCTTAGACGGACAGGTCCTTGGGGAAAAACTGTTTTTT.

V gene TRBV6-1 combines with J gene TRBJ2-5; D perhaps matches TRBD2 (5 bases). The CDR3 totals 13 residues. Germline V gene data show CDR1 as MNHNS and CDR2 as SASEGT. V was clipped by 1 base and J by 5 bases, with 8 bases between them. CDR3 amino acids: CASSEGRRETQYF. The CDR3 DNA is TGTGCCAGCAGTGAAGGGCGGAGGGAGACCCAGTACTTC.

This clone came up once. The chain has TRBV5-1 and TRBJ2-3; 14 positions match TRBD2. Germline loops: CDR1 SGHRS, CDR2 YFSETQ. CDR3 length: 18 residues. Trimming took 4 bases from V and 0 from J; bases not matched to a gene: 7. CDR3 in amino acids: CASSEGTSGGTSTDTQYF. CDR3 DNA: TGCGCCAGCAGCGAAGGGACTAGCGGGGGAACTAGCACAGATACGCAGTATTTT.

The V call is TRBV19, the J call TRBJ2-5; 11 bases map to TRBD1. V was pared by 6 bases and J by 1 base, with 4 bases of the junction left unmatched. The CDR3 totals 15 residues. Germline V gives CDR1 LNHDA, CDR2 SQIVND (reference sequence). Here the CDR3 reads CASSRGTGGQETQYF. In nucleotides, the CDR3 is TGTGCCAGTAGCAGGGGGACAGGGGGCCAAGAGACCCAGTACTTC.

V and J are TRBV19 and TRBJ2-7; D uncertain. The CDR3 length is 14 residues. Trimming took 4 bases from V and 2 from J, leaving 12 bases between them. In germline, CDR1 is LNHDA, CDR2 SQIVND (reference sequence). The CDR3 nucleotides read TGTGCCAGTAGTAACCAAGGAAGTGCCTACGAGCAGTACTTC. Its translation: CASSNQGSAYEQYF.

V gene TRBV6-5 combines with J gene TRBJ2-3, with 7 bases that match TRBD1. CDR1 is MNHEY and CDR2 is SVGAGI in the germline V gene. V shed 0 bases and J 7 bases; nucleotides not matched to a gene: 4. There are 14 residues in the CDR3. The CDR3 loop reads CASSYSSQGNTQYF. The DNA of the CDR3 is TGTGCCAGCAGTTACTCTTCACAGGGGAATACGCAGTATTTT.

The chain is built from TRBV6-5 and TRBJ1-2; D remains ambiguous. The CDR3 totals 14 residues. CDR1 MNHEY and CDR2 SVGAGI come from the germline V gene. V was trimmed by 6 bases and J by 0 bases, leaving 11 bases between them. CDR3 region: CASRSGGTNYGYTF. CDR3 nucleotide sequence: TGTGCCAGCAGGTCGGGCGGAACTAACTATGGCTACACCTTC.

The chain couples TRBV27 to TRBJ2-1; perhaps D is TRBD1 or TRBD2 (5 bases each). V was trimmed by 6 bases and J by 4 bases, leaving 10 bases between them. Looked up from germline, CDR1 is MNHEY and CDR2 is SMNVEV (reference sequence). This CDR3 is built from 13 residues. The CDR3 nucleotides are TGTGCCAGCAGACGGGACCTTTACAATGAGCAGTTCTTC. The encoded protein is CASRRDLYNEQFF.

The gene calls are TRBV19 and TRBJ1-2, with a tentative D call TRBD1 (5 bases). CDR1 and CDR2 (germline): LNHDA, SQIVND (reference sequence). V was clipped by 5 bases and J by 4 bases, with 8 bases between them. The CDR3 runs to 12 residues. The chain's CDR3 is CASSEGIYGYTF. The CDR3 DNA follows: TGTGCCAGTAGTGAGGGGATCTATGGCTACACCTTC.

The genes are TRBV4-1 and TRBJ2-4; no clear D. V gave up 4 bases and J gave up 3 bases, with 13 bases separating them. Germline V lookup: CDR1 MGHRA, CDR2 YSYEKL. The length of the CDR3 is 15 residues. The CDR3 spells CASSLPRDGKNIQYF. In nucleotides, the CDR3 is TGCGCCAGCAGCCTCCCAAGGGATGGCAAAAACATTCAGTACTTC.

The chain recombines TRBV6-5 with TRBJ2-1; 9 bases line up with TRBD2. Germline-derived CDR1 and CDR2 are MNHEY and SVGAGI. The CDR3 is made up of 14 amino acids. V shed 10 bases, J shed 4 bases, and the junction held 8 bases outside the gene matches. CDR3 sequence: CATSLAGVYNEQFF. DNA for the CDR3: TGTGCCACTTCCTTAGCGGGGGTGTACAATGAGCAGTTCTTC.

CDR3 DNA: TGTGCCAGCAGCCCCCCGACAGGGGATAACTCTGGAAACACCATATATTTT. This translates into CASSPPTGDNSGNTIYF. The gene calls are TRBV9 and TRBJ1-3; 8 bases line up with TRBD1. The V segment lost 4 bases and the J segment 0 bases; nucleotides outside the gene matches: 9. Per the germline V gene, CDR1 is SGDLS and CDR2 is YYNGEE. CDR3 size: 17 residues. The whole variable domain, remainder taken from reference TRBV9 and TRBJ1-3, is DSGVTQTPKHLITATGQRVTLRCSPRSGDLSVYWYQQSLDQGLQFLIQYYNGEERAKGNILERFSAQQFPDLHSELNLSSLELGDSALYFCASSPPTGDNSGNTIYFGEGSWLTVV.

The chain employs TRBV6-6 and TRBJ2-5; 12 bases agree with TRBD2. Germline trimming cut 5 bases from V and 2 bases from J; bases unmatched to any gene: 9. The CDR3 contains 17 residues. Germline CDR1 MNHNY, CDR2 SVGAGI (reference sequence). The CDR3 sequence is CASSRTSGVTGQETQYF. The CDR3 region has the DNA TGTGCCAGCAGTCGGACTAGCGGGGTCACCGGGCAAGAGACCCAGTACTTC.

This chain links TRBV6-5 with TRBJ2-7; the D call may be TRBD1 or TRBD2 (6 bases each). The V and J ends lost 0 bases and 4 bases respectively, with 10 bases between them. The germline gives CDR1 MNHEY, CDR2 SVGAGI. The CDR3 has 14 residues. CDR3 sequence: CASSYSRGQYEQYF. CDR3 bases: TGTGCCAGCAGTTACTCCCGGGGGCAGTACGAGCAGTACTTC.

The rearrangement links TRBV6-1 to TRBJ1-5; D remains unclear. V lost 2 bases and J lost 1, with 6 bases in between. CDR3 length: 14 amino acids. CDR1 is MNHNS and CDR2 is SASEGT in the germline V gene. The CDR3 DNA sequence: TGTGCCAGCAGTGAATTGGACAGCAATCAGCCCCAGCATTTT. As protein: CASSELDSNQPQHF.

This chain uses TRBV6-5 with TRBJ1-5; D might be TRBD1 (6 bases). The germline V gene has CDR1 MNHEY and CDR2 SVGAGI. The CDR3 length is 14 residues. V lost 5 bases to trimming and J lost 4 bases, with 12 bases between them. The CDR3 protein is CASSTLQGNQPQHF. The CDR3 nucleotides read TGTGCCAGCAGTACGCTACAGGGAAATCAGCCCCAGCATTTT.

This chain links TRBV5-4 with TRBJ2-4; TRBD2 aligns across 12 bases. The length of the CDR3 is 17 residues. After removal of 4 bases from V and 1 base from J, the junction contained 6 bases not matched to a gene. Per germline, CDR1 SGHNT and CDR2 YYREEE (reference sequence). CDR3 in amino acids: CASSGPTSGGAKNIQYF. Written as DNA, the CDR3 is TGTGCCAGCAGCGGGCCCACTAGCGGGGGGGCCAAAAACATTCAGTACTTC.

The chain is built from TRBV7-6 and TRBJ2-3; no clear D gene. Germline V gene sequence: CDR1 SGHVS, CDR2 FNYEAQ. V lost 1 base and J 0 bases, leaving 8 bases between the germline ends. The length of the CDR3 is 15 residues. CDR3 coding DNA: TGTGCCAGCAGCTTAGGGCTGCAAAGCACAGATACGCAGTATTTT. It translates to CASSLGLQSTDTQYF.

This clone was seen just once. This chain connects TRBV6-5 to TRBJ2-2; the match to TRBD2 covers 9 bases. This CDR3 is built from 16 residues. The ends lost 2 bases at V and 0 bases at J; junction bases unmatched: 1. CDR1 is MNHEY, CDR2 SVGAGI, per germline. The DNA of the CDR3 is TGTGCCAGCAGTTACGCGGGGGGGACGAACACCGGGGAGCTGTTTTTT. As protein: CASSYAGGTNTGELFF.

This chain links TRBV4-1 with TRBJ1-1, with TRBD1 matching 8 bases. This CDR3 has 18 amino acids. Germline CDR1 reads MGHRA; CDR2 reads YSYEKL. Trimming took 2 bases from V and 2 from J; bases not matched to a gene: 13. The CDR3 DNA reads TGCGCCAGCAGCCAATCCCAGCTCCGGACAGGGCCAAACACTGAAGCTTTCTTT. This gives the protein CASSQSQLRTGPNTEAFF.

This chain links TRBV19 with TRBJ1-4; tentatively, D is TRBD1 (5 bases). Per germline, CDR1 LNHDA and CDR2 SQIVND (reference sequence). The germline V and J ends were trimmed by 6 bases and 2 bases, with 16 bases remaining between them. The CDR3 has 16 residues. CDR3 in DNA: TGTGCCAGTAGCAGTGGTGGGGCGCCGACTAATGAAAAACTGTTTTTT. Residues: CASSSGGAPTNEKLFF.

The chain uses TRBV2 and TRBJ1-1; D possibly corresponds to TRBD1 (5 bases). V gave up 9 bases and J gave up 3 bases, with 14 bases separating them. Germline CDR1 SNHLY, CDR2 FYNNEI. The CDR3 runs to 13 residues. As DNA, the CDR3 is TGTGCCAGAAGTCAGGGTAGGGACACTGAAGCTTTCTTT. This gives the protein CARSQGRDTEAFF.

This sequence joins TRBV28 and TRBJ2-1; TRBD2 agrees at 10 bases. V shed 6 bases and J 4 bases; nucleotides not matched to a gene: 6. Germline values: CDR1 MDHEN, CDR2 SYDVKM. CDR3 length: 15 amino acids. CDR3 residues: CASRGTTSGYNEQFF. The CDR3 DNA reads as TGTGCCAGCAGGGGCACGACTAGCGGGTACAATGAGCAGTTCTTC.

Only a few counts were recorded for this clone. CDR3 amino acids: CASSQDRRLAGGTDTQYF. The CDR3 bases are TGCGCCAGCAGCCAAGATCGGAGACTAGCGGGGGGAACAGATACGCAGTATTTT. The chain links TRBV4-3 to TRBJ2-3, with 13 bases matching TRBD2. Germline V gene lookup returns CDR1 LGHNA and CDR2 YSLEER. The ends lost 0 bases at V and 3 bases at J; junction bases unmatched: 6. The CDR3 spans 18 residues.

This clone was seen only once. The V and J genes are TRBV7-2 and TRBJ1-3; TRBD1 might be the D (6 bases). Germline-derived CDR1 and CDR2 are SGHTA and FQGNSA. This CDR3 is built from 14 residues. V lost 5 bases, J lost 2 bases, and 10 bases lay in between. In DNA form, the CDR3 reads TGTGCCAGCAGCCCACAGGGAACTGGAAACACCATATATTTT. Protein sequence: CASSPQGTGNTIYF.